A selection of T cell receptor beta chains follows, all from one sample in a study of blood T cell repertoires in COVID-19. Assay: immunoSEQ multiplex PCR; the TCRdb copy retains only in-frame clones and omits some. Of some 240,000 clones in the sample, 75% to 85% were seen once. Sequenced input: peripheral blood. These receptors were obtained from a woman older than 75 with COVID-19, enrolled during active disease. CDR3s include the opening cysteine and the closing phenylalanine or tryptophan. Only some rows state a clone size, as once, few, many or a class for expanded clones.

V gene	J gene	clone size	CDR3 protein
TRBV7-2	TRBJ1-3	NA	CASSRDSSGNTIYF
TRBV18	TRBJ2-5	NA	CASSQGLGETQYF
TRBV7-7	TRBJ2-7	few	CASSLGREYEQYF
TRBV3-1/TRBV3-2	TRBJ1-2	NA	CASSQATQGPYGYTF
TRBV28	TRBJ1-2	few	CASSLGGSGNYGYTF
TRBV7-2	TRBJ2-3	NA	CASSLAGGPADTQYF
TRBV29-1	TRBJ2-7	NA	CSVVGLFAYEQYF
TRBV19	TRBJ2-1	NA	CASSSSGSSYNEQFF
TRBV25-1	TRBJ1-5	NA	CASAPGTHSNQPQHF
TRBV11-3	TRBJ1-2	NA	CASSQDGLYGYTF
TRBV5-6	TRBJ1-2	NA	CASSLLGSQVYGYTF
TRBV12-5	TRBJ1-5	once	CAILNQPQHF
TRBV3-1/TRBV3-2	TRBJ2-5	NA	CASSLGRGGETQYF
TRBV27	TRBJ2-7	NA	CASSLEGYEQYF
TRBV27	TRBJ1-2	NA	CASSSAGYNGGYTF
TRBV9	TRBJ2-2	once	CASSVSPTGELFF
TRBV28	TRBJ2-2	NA	CASQQLNTGELFF
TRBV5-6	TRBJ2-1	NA	CASSLRTVSYNEQFF
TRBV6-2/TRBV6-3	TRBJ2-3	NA	CASSSGESTDTQYF
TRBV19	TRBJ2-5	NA	CASMGHQETQYF
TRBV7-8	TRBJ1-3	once	CASSPWGTGYSAGNTIYF
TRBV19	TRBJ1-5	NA	CASSIQGGAQPQHF
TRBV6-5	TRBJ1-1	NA	CASSRGWSNTEAFF
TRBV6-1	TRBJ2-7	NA	CASSEFRVGEQYF
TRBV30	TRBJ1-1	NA	CAWKRPGTEAFF
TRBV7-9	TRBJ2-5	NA	CASSFGDRVGETQYF
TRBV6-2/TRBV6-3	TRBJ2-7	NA	CASSSYRDTSYEQYF
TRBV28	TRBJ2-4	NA	CASGRDLAKNIQYF
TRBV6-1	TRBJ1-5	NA	CASSEAVTGQPQHF
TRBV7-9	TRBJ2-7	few	CASSPGTGMSSYEQYF
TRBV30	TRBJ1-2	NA	CAWSGQGGGTF
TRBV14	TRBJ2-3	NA	CASSTDWAGGQYF
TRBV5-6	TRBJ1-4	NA	CASSPERDEKLFF
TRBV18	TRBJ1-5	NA	CASSPSAPNQPQHF
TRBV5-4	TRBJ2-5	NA	CASSFRGTETQYF
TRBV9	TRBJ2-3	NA	CASSTGAGGPPDTQYF
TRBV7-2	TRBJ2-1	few	CASSLPGLAGGNEQFF
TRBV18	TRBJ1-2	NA	CASSRQGFEDGYTF
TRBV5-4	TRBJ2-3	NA	CASSSRSKGADTQYF
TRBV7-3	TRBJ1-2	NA	CASSLSNGAPFF